One and the same sample provided the 21 T cell receptor beta chains below, sequenced in a study of cytomegalovirus exposure and HLA in healthy donors. Primers included in the PCR were 60 Vbeta and 13 Jbeta primers. Sequenced by immunoSEQ multiplex PCR; TCRdb stores in-frame clones only, minus some. This repertoire shows 100,000 to 150,000 clones, 10% found once; its top ten account for around 4.6%. The sample was PBMCs. The receptors come from a woman between 18 and 30 years old in good health and CMV-seropositive.

The chain is built from TRBV28 and TRBJ2-7, with 8 bases that match TRBD1. The CDR3 spans 10 residues. CDR1 is MDHEN and CDR2 is SYDVKM in the germline V gene. The CDR3 region is CATGVDEQYF. CDR3 DNA sequence: TGTGCGACAGGGGTGGACGAGCAGTACTTC.

The gene calls are TRBV11-3 and TRBJ2-1; 8 bases are shared with TRBD1. Germline values: CDR1 SGHNT, CDR2 YENEEA. The CDR3 is 15 amino acids. Trimming cost V 5 bases and J 9 bases; bases outside gene matches: 12. The CDR3 DNA is TGTGCCAGCAGCCCGGGACAGGTCCTGGGGGGTGAGCAGTTCTTC. Protein product: CASSPGQVLGGEQFF.

CDR3 in DNA: TGTGCCAGTAACACGGGACAGGGGTCCTACGAGCAGTACTTC. As protein: CASNTGQGSYEQYF. The gene calls are TRBV6-1 and TRBJ2-7, with 10 bases fitting TRBD1. After removal of 9 bases from V and 1 base from J, the junction contained 6 bases not matched to a gene. CDR3 size: 14 residues. Germline V gene lookup returns CDR1 MNHNS and CDR2 SASEGT.

This chain links TRBV10-2 with TRBJ2-1, with 7 positions matching TRBD2. In germline, CDR1 is WSHSY, CDR2 SAAADI. Trimming at V came to 1 base and at J to 6 bases, leaving 6 bases not matched to a gene. The CDR3 length is 15 residues. The DNA of the CDR3 is TGCGCCAGCAGTGAGTTAGGGCGGGAGCCCAATGAGCAGTTCTTC. Protein: CASSELGREPNEQFF.

This chain uses TRBV4-1 with TRBJ2-5; D ambiguous. The V end lost 1 base, the J end lost 5 bases, and 8 bases lay between the germline ends. The length of the CDR3 is 13 residues. The germline CDR1 and CDR2 sequences are MGHRA and YSYEKL. In DNA, the CDR3 is TGCGCCAGCAGCCAAGCGGAGCTGGAGACCCAGTACTTC. As protein: CASSQAELETQYF.

This clone turned up a few times. The V and J genes are TRBV9 and TRBJ2-5; 10 nucleotides align to TRBD1. Per germline, CDR1 SGDLS and CDR2 YYNGEE. The CDR3 loop spans 16 amino acids. The ends lost 2 bases at V and 2 bases at J; junction bases unmatched: 6. The CDR3 here is CASSVGQGNFQETQYF. CDR3 nucleotides: TGTGCCAGCAGCGTGGGACAGGGGAACTTTCAAGAGACCCAGTACTTC. The full variable domain, with the rest looked up from reference TRBV9 and TRBJ2-5, is DSGVTQTPKHLITATGQRVTLRCSPRSGDLSVYWYQQSLDQGLQFLIQYYNGEERAKGNILERFSAQQFPDLHSELNLSSLELGDSALYFCASSVGQGNFQETQYFGPGTRLLVL.

V gene TRBV7-9 combines with J gene TRBJ1-5, with no clear D. The germline CDR1 and CDR2 sequences are SEHNR and FQNEAQ (reference sequence). CDR3 length equals 15 residues. V shed 1 base and J shed 1 base, with 8 bases lying between them. The CDR3 sequence: CASSLGAGSNQPQHF. Written as DNA, the CDR3 is TGTGCCAGCAGCTTAGGGGCGGGGAGCAATCAGCCCCAGCATTTT. Full variable domain (rest looked up from reference TRBV7-9 and TRBJ1-5): DTGVSQNPRHKITKRGQNVTFRCDPISEHNRLYWYRQTLGQGPEFLTYFQNEAQLEKSRLLSDRFSAERPKGSFSTLEIQRTEQGDSAMYLCASSLGAGSNQPQHFGDGTRLSIL.

This clone was observed a few times. The rearrangement uses TRBV6-6 and TRBJ1-1; TRBD1 matches 9 bases. V dropped 2 bases and J dropped 11; count of bases not matched to a gene: 9. The CDR3 extends over 14 amino acids. Germline CDR1 and CDR2: MNHNY and SVGAGI (reference sequence). The DNA for the CDR3 is TGTGCCAGCAGTTACACTAGGGACAGGGCACAGGCTTTCTTT. Translated: CASSYTRDRAQAFF.

The chain links TRBV5-4 to TRBJ1-2; 8 nucleotides match TRBD1. Trimming at V came to 4 bases and at J to 5 bases, leaving 7 bases not matched to a gene. The CDR3 loop spans 14 amino acids. Germline CDR1 SGHNT, CDR2 YYREEE (reference sequence). CDR3 sequence (DNA): TGTGCCAGCAGCCCGACAGGGGACCTATATGGCTACACCTTC. Residues: CASSPTGDLYGYTF.

The rearrangement uses TRBV7-2 and TRBJ2-5, with 9 bases that match TRBD2. V lost 1 base and J lost 4; bases outside the gene matches: 4. Germline lookup yields CDR1 SGHTA and CDR2 FQGNSA. CDR3 size: 15 residues. The DNA of the CDR3 is TGTGCCAGCAGCTTAGGGGGACTAGCCGGAGAGACCCAGTACTTC. This gives the protein CASSLGGLAGETQYF.

The rearrangement links TRBV10-3 to TRBJ2-1; 7 bases match TRBD2. There are 12 residues in the CDR3. The ends lost 10 bases at V and 6 bases at J; junction bases unmatched: 6. Germline values: CDR1 ENHRY, CDR2 SYGVKD. The CDR3 DNA sequence: TGTGCCACCGGACTAGGGCCCAATGAGCAGTTCTTC. This gives the protein CATGLGPNEQFF.

The chain uses TRBV27 and TRBJ1-2, with a possible D match to TRBD1 (6 bases). Trimming removed 3 bases from V and 5 bases from J, with 19 bases in between. The germline V gene encodes CDR1 MNHEY and CDR2 SMNVEV (reference sequence). This CDR3 has 16 amino acids. CDR3 loop: CASSFQAGAFSYGYTF. CDR3 bases: TGTGCCAGCAGTTTTCAGGCGGGGGCCTTTTCATATGGCTACACCTTC.

This rearrangement joins TRBV27 to TRBJ1-2; TRBD1 is a possible D gene (5 bases). Germline V gene data show CDR1 as MNHEY and CDR2 as SMNVEV (reference sequence). CDR3 length equals 13 residues. Trimming removed 6 bases at V and 0 bases at J, with 8 bases between. Here the CDR3 DNA reads TGTGCCAGCAGCATCAGGGCTAACTATGGCTACACCTTC. Its protein product is CASSIRANYGYTF.

In this sample, this clone turned up a few times. The chain combines TRBV28 with TRBJ1-4; maybe TRBD1 (6 bases). V shed 6 bases and J shed 7 bases, with 15 bases lying between them. This CDR3 region has 14 residues. In germline, CDR1 is MDHEN, CDR2 SYDVKM. DNA of the CDR3: TGTGCCAGCAGACCAGGACAGCCGGGTGAAAAACTGTTTTTT. It yields the protein CASRPGQPGEKLFF.

The chain uses TRBV5-1 and TRBJ2-3, with 16 bases lining up with TRBD2. Germline V gene data show CDR1 as SGHRS and CDR2 as YFSETQ. There are 17 residues in the CDR3. The junction had 4 bases not matched to a gene; V was cut back by 4 bases and J by 2 bases. The CDR3 region has the DNA TGCGCCAGCAGCCAGGGACTAGCGGGAGGGCCCACAGATACGCAGTATTTT. Translated: CASSQGLAGGPTDTQYF. Supplemented by reference TRBV5-1 and TRBJ2-3, the full variable domain reads KAGVTQTPRYLIKTRGQQVTLSCSPISGHRSVSWYQQTPGQGLQFLFEYFSETQRNKGNFPGRFSGRQFSNSRSEMNVSTLELGDSALYLCASSQGLAGGPTDTQYFGPGTRLTVL.

This sequence joins TRBV30 and TRBJ2-7; 13 bases align to TRBD2. After removal of 1 base from V and 7 bases from J, the junction contained 7 bases not matched to a gene. The CDR3 consists of 15 residues. Germline CDR1 GTSNPN, CDR2 SVGIG (reference sequence). This chain's CDR3 is CAWSEGLAGFGEQYF. The DNA for the CDR3 is TGTGCCTGGAGTGAGGGACTAGCGGGATTCGGAGAGCAGTACTTC.

The chain carries TRBV29-1 and TRBJ1-2; D unresolved. The length of the CDR3 is 11 residues. Germline V gene lookup returns CDR1 SQVTM and CDR2 ANQGSEA. Deletions cut 3 bases from V and 7 bases from J, with 9 bases between. CDR3 in DNA: TGCAGCGTTGAGGGCTTAAGTGGCTACACCTTC. Protein product: CSVEGLSGYTF.

This clone was counted a few times. This chain uses TRBV7-2 with TRBJ2-1; TRBD2 aligns across 13 bases. In germline, CDR1 is SGHTA, CDR2 FQGNSA. CDR3 size: 17 residues. V lost 2 bases and J lost 9; bases outside the gene matches: 10. The CDR3, as DNA: TGTGCCAGCAGCTTACTTGCCGGACTAGCGGGAGTTAGTGAGCAGTTCTTC. Protein: CASSLLAGLAGVSEQFF.

The chain carries TRBV9 and TRBJ2-3; weak D call: TRBD2 (5 bases). Trimming took off 0 bases at V and 2 bases at J, with 13 bases between the two ends. Germline V gives CDR1 SGDLS, CDR2 YYNGEE. The CDR3 has 16 residues. The CDR3 loop is CASSVGWVASTDTQYF. The DNA of the CDR3 is TGTGCCAGCAGCGTAGGCTGGGTAGCGTCCACAGATACGCAGTATTTT.

This clone appeared a few times. The V gene is TRBV18, the J gene TRBJ2-3, with TRBD2 matching 10 bases. This CDR3 is built from 16 residues. V shed 6 bases, J shed 0 bases, and the junction held 6 bases outside the gene matches. Germline CDR1 is KGHSH and CDR2 is LQKENI. Here the CDR3 DNA reads TGTGCCAGCTCGGGACTAGCGTTACTGAGCACAGATACGCAGTATTTT. Its translation: CASSGLALLSTDTQYF. Supplemented by reference TRBV18 and TRBJ2-3, the full variable domain reads NAGVMQNPRHLVRRRGQEARLRCSPMKGHSHVYWYRQLPEEGLKFMVYLQKENIIDESGMPKERFSAEFPKEGPSILRIQQVVRGDSAAYFCASSGLALLSTDTQYFGPGTRLTVL.

The chain carries TRBV6-6 and TRBJ1-1, with 7 bases aligning to TRBD1. Germline assignment: CDR1 MNHNY and CDR2 SVGAGI (reference sequence). Trimming took 6 bases from V and 0 from J; bases not matched to a gene: 1. The CDR3 covers 13 residues. In DNA, the CDR3 is TGTGCCAGCAGCGGACAGGTGAACACTGAAGCTTTCTTT. Encoded protein: CASSGQVNTEAFF.